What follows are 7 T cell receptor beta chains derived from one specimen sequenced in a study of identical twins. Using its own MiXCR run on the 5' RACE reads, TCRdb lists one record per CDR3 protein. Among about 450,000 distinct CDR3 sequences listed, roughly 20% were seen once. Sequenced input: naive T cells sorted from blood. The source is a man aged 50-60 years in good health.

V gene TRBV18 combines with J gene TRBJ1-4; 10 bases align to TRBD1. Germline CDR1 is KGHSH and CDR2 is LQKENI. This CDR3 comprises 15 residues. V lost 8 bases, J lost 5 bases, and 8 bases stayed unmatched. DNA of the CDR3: TGTGCCAGCCAACGGACAGGGGGGAACAATGAAAAACTGTTTTTT. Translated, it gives CASQRTGGNNEKLFF.

CDR3 residues: CSANGLNPDTQYF. In DNA form, the CDR3 reads TGCAGTGCTAATGGGCTAAACCCCGATACGCAGTATTTT. The V gene is TRBV20-1, the J gene TRBJ2-3; no firm D call. Germline loops: CDR1 DFQATT, CDR2 SNEGSKA (reference sequence). The V gene lost 4 bases and the J gene lost 6 bases, with 14 bases spanning the gap. The CDR3 has 13 amino acids.

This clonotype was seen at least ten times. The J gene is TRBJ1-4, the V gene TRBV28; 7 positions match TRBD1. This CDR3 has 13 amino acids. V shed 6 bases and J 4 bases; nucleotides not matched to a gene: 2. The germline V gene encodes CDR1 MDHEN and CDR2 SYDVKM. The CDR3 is CASSRDSNEKLFF. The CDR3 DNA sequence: TGTGCCAGCAGCCGGGACAGTAATGAAAAACTGTTTTTT.

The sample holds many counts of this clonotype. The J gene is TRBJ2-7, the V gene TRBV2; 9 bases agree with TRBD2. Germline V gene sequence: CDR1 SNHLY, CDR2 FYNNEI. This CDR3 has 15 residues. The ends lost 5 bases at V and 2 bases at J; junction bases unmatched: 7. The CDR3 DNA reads TGTGCCAGCAGTCCTGGGCTAGCGGGAACCTACGAGCAGTACTTC. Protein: CASSPGLAGTYEQYF.

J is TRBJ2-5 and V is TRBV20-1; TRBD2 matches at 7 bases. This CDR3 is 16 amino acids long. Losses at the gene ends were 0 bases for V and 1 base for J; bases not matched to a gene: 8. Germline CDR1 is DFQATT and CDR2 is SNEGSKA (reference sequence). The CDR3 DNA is TGCAGTGCTAGAGAAGACAGCCGGGAGGCCCAAGAGACCCAGTACTTC. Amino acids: CSAREDSREAQETQYF.

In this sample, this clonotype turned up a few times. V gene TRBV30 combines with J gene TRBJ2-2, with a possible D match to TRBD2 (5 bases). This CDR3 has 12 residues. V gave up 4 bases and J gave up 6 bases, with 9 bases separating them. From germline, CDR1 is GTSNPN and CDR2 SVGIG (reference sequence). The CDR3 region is CAWISVPGELFF. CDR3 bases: TGTGCCTGGATTAGCGTTCCCGGGGAGCTGTTTTTT. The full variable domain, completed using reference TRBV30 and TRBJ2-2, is SQTIHQWPATLVQPVGSPLSLECTVEGTSNPNLYWYRQAAGRGLQLLFYSVGIGQISSEVPQNLSASRPQDRQFILSSKKLLLSDSGFYLCAWISVPGELFFGEGSRLTVL.

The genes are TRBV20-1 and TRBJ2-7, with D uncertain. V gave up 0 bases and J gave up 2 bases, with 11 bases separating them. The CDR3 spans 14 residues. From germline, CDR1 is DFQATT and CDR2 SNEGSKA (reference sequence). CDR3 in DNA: TGCAGTGCTAGAGACCCGGGCACAACCTACGAGCAGTACTTC. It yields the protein CSARDPGTTYEQYF.